This T cell receptor (beta chain) emerged from a study of cytomegalovirus exposure and HLA in healthy donors. Study-wide findings and caveats: A later analysis linked a missense DCLRE1C variant to TCR beta V- and J-gene trimming.

In the case of this clone: Its specificity is unknown.

The CDR3 is 13 amino acids. Germline CDR1 reads SNHLY; CDR2 reads FYNNEI. J was trimmed by 7 bases and V by 8 bases; bases with no gene match: 7. The PCR was carried out with 60 Vbeta primers and 13 Jbeta primers. Sequencing was performed with immunoSEQ multiplex PCR; in TCRdb, only in-frame clones are kept and a portion is missing. This sample carries some 180,000 clones, 76% of them seen once, and the ten largest clones take around 1.5%. Sequencing input: PBMCs. The receptor was derived from a man younger than 35 in good health and CMV-seronegative. The chain carries TRBV2 and TRBJ1-5, with 8 nucleotides matching TRBD1. CDR3 sequence: CASGDRSGQPQHF. DNA of the CDR3: TGTGCCAGCGGGGACAGGTCCGGACAGCCCCAGCATTTT.